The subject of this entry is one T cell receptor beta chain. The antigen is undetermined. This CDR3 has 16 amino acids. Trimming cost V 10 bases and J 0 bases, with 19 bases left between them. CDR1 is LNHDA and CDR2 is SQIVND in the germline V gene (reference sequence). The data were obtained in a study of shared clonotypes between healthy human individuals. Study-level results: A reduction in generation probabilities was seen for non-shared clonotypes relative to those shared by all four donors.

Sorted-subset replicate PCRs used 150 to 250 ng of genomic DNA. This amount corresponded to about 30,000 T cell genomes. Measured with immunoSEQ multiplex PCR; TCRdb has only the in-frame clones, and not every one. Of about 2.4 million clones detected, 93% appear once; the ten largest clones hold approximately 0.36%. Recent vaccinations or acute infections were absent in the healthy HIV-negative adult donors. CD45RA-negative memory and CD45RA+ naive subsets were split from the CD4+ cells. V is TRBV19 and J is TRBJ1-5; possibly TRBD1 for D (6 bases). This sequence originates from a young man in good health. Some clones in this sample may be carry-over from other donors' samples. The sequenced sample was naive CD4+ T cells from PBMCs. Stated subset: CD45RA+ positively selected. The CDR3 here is CATSRTAEYSNQPQHF. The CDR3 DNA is TGTGCCACCAGCAGGACAGCCGAATATAGCAATCAGCCCCAGCATTTT.